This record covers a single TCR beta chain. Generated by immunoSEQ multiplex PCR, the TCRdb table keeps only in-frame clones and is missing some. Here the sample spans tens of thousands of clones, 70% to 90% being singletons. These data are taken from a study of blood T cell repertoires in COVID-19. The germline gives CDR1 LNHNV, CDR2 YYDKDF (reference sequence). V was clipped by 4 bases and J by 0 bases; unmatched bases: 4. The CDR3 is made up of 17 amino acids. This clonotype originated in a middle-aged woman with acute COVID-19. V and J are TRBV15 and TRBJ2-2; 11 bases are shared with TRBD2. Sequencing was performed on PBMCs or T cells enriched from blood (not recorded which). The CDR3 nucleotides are TGTGCCACCAGCAAATTGACTAGCGGGACGAACACCGGGGAGCTGTTTTTT. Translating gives CATSKLTSGTNTGELFF.